This TCR beta chain was observed in a study of glioma-infiltrating T cells after dendritic cell vaccination. About the study: Samples are from glioblastoma patients in Phase I and II dendritic cell vaccine trials. Autologous tumor lysate-pulsed dendritic cell vaccination was given between about 2002 and 2013.

The primer mix had 60 V beta and 13 J beta primers. Method: immunoSEQ multiplex PCR; TCRdb's copy keeps in-frame clones and lacks some. The sample has fewer than 85,000 clones, approximately 80% seen once; the top ten hold about 2%. Source: blood, taken before dendritic cell vaccination. This clonotype was obtained from a human donor with glioblastoma.

The CDR3 loop is CASSRELNTEAFF. For the CDR3, the DNA is TGTGCCAGCTCGAGGGAATTGAACACTGAAGCTTTCTTT. The rearrangement links TRBV2 to TRBJ1-1; unclear D gene. The CDR3 totals 13 residues. Trimming took 8 bases from V and 0 from J, leaving 10 bases between them. Germline assignment: CDR1 SNHLY and CDR2 FYNNEI.